This T cell receptor (beta chain) is from a study of blood T cell repertoires in COVID-19. Trimming shortened V by 0 bases and J by 6 bases, and 24 bases separated the two germline ends. Germline CDR1 reads GTSNPN; CDR2 reads SVGIG (reference sequence). The CDR3 contains 18 residues. The protocol was immunoSEQ multiplex PCR, while the TCRdb copy is restricted to in-frame clones and leaves out a portion. Here the sample spans 350,000 to 400,000 clones, approximately 90% being singletons. Sample: PBMCs or T cells enriched from blood (not recorded which). The gene calls are TRBV30 and TRBJ2-1; a possible D gene is TRBD2 (6 bases). This TCR came from a middle-aged woman who had been exposed to COVID-19. The CDR3 spells CAWSVRSGSFQRLNEQFF. The CDR3, as DNA: TGTGCCTGGAGTGTACGTAGCGGCTCTTTCCAACGCCTCAATGAGCAGTTCTTC.